The 27 T cell receptor beta chains listed next were all sequenced from one sample in a study of control samples from healthy donors and cancer patients. Sequencing used immunoSEQ multiplex PCR; TCRdb keeps in-frame clones, though not all of them. The sample has about 410,000 clones, 80% to 95% seen once; the top ten hold more than 6%. Sequenced input: PBMCs. These receptors all come from a man in his forties or fifties with head and neck cancer.

The V gene is TRBV20-1, the J gene TRBJ1-1; unclear D gene. From germline, CDR1 is DFQATT and CDR2 SNEGSKA (reference sequence). This CDR3 is 10 amino acids long. V lost 7 bases to trimming and J lost 5 bases, with 8 bases between them. The chain's CDR3 is CSVRETEAFF. The CDR3 bases are TGCAGTGTTAGGGAGACTGAAGCTTTCTTT.

The CDR3 reads CASSVGGVVPNEQFF. For the CDR3, the DNA is TGTGCCAGCAGCGTTGGGGGAGTGGTTCCGAATGAGCAGTTCTTC. The rearrangement joins TRBV9 to TRBJ2-1, with D perhaps TRBD1 or TRBD2 (5 bases each). The ends were cut back, 2 bases at V and 7 bases at J, with 16 bases in the middle. Germline CDR1 and CDR2: SGDLS and YYNGEE. This CDR3 is built from 15 residues.

The chain employs TRBV28 and TRBJ1-1; 7 nucleotides line up with TRBD1. V dropped 5 bases and J dropped 0; count of bases not matched to a gene: 9. This CDR3 region has 16 residues. Germline assignment: CDR1 MDHEN and CDR2 SYDVKM. The CDR3 bases are TGTGCCAGCAGTGTTCTAGGGGGCGCCATGAACACTGAAGCTTTCTTT. Protein: CASSVLGGAMNTEAFF.

In DNA, the CDR3 is TGTGCCACCAGTGACACGGGACAGGGGCCCGAGCAGTACTTC. Translation: CATSDTGQGPEQYF. The genes are TRBV24-1 and TRBJ2-7; 10 bases map to TRBD1. Germline loops: CDR1 KGHDR, CDR2 SFDVKD. This CDR3 has 14 amino acids. The V and J ends lost 4 bases and 6 bases, in that order; junction bases with no gene match: 5.

This clone was seen only once. The chain couples TRBV6-1 to TRBJ1-5; D unresolved. The CDR3 is 12 residues long. V lost 2 bases to trimming and J lost 11 bases, with 10 bases between them. Germline lookup yields CDR1 MNHNS and CDR2 SASEGT. As DNA, the CDR3 is TGTGCCAGCAGTGAATCTAGGACGGCCCAGCATTTT. Its protein product is CASSESRTAQHF.

The rearrangement uses TRBV6-2 or TRBV6-3 and TRBJ1-5, with TRBD1 matching 8 bases. Germline assignment: CDR1 MNHEY and CDR2 SVGEGT. This CDR3 contains 16 residues. J was trimmed by 0 bases and V by 6 bases; bases with no gene match: 7. In DNA form, the CDR3 reads TGTGCCAGCAGCCCCGACAGGGGACTTAGCAATCAGCCCCAGCATTTT. Translation: CASSPDRGLSNQPQHF.

V gene TRBV11-2 combines with J gene TRBJ2-3; perhaps D is TRBD1 or TRBD2 (5 bases each). The CDR3 length is 16 residues. From germline, CDR1 is SGHAT and CDR2 FQNNGV. The V and J ends lost 5 bases and 6 bases respectively, with 21 bases between them. The CDR3 bases are TGTGCCAGCAGCCCCCAGGGAGTCCACCCCGCGGATACGCAGTATTTT. Its protein is CASSPQGVHPADTQYF.

This chain links TRBV7-2 with TRBJ2-7, with 10 bases aligning to TRBD2. The CDR3 runs 16 residues. The ends lost 4 bases at V and 3 bases at J; junction bases unmatched: 9. Germline V gives CDR1 SGHTA, CDR2 FQGNSA. The CDR3 reads CASSSKRTSGIYEQYF. The CDR3 coding sequence is TGTGCCAGCAGCTCCAAAAGGACTAGCGGAATCTACGAGCAGTACTTC. Full variable domain (remainder filled in from reference TRBV7-2 and TRBJ2-7): GAGVSQSPSNKVTEKGKDVELRCDPISGHTALYWYRQSLGQGLEFLIYFQGNSAPDKSGLPSDRFSAERTGGSVSTLTIQRTQQEDSAVYLCASSSKRTSGIYEQYFGPGTRLTVT.

The V and J genes are TRBV6-5 and TRBJ1-2; a possible D gene is TRBD1 (5 bases). Trimming pared 5 bases from V and 4 bases from J, leaving 11 bases between. This CDR3 has 13 residues. CDR1 is MNHEY, CDR2 SVGAGI, per germline. CDR3 amino acids: CASSPDSFYGYTF. CDR3 DNA: TGTGCCAGCAGTCCTGACAGCTTCTATGGCTACACCTTC.

V usage is TRBV6-2 or TRBV6-3 and J usage is TRBJ1-1; TRBD1 might be the D (5 bases). CDR3 length equals 16 residues. Trimming pared 5 bases from V and 1 base from J, leaving 17 bases between. The germline V gene encodes CDR1 MNHEY and CDR2 SVGEGT. CDR3 loop: CASSKDGSGTNTEAFF. The CDR3 bases are TGTGCCAGCAGTAAGGACGGATCCGGGACGAACACTGAAGCTTTCTTT.

V usage is TRBV11-2 and J usage is TRBJ2-1, with a tentative D call TRBD1 (5 bases). The germline V gene encodes CDR1 SGHAT and CDR2 FQNNGV. V was pared by 2 bases and J by 5 bases, with 19 bases between. The CDR3 is 17 residues long. CDR3 residues: CASSLRSKDNSHNEQFF. The CDR3 nucleotides are TGTGCCAGCAGCTTAAGGTCGAAGGACAACTCACACAATGAGCAGTTCTTC. Full variable domain (rest looked up from reference TRBV11-2 and TRBJ2-1): EAGVAQSPRYKIIEKRQSVAFWCNPISGHATLYWYQQILGQGPKLLIQFQNNGVVDDSQLPKDRFSAERLKGVDSTLKIQPAKLEDSAVYLCASSLRSKDNSHNEQFFGPGTRLTVL.

V usage is TRBV19 and J usage is TRBJ1-1; D is perhaps TRBD1 (5 bases). The CDR3 consists of 13 residues. The V end lost 3 bases, the J end lost 4 bases, and 9 bases lay between the germline ends. Germline V gene lookup returns CDR1 LNHDA and CDR2 SQIVND (reference sequence). The CDR3: CASSIAGTTEAFF. The DNA of the CDR3 is TGTGCCAGTAGTATTGCAGGGACCACTGAAGCTTTCTTT.

The chain employs TRBV27 and TRBJ2-1; 14 nucleotides match TRBD2. The CDR3 extends over 17 amino acids. The trim removed 4 bases at V and 7 bases at J, leaving 9 bases unmatched. CDR1 and CDR2 (germline): MNHEY, SMNVEV (reference sequence). The CDR3 reads CASSSGTSGGGRNEQFF. CDR3 sequence (DNA): TGTGCCAGCAGTTCCGGGACTAGCGGGGGAGGTCGAAATGAGCAGTTCTTC.

The chain joins TRBV10-2 to TRBJ1-2; D may be TRBD1 (5 bases). The V end was cut by 3 bases, the J end by 4 bases, with 15 bases between. Germline lookup yields CDR1 WSHSY and CDR2 SAAADI. CDR3 size: 15 residues. Written as DNA, the CDR3 is TGCGCCAGCAGTGATAATCCGCAGGGAATCTATGGCTACACCTTC. It yields the protein CASSDNPQGIYGYTF.

This clone was detected once. The rearrangement links TRBV27 to TRBJ2-1; D not certain. Germline lookup yields CDR1 MNHEY and CDR2 SMNVEV (reference sequence). The V end lost 2 bases, the J end lost 7 bases, and 18 bases lay between the germline ends. This CDR3 comprises 16 residues. CDR3 region: CASSLKGSAGLNEQFF. The CDR3 nucleotides are TGTGCCAGCAGTTTAAAGGGCTCCGCCGGGTTAAATGAGCAGTTCTTC.

This clone was found once. This chain uses TRBV28 with TRBJ1-2; D uncertain. Germline V gene data show CDR1 as MDHEN and CDR2 as SYDVKM. CDR3 length equals 14 residues. V was cut by 2 bases and J by 10 bases, with 17 bases left in between. For the CDR3, the DNA is TGTGCCAGCAGTTTAAATCCCACCGGCCAGTACTACACCTTC. Encoded protein: CASSLNPTGQYYTF.

The CDR3 loop reads CASSQEWNTEAFF. DNA for the CDR3: TGTGCCAGCAGCCAAGAGTGGAACACTGAAGCTTTCTTT. The rearrangement uses TRBV3-1 (or the pseudogene TRBV3-2) and TRBJ1-1; D is ambiguous. Per the germline V gene, CDR1 is LGHDT and CDR2 is YNNKEL (reference sequence). V lost 0 bases and J 1 base, leaving 3 bases between the germline ends. The CDR3 has 13 residues.

This rearrangement joins TRBV20-1 to TRBJ1-2; D gene unclear. V was cut by 4 bases and J by 8 bases, with 11 bases left in between. In germline, CDR1 is DFQATT, CDR2 SNEGSKA (reference sequence). The CDR3 sequence is 11 residues long. CDR3 DNA: TGCAGTGCTAACGGGGATTCGGGCTACACCTTC. As protein: CSANGDSGYTF.

This clone has a count of ten or more. The gene calls are TRBV15 and TRBJ1-5, with D uncertain. Germline CDR1 LNHNV, CDR2 YYDKDF (reference sequence). Trimming left V 9 bases short and J 0 bases short, with 21 bases between. There are 17 residues in the CDR3. The CDR3 DNA is TGTGCCACTGGGCAAGGTCAGGTAAAGTATAGCAATCAGCCCCAGCATTTT. Translating it yields CATGQGQVKYSNQPQHF.

The gene calls are TRBV3-1 (or the pseudogene TRBV3-2) and TRBJ2-7, with D perhaps given as TRBD1 or TRBD2 (5 bases each). This CDR3 has 16 amino acids. Trimming took 4 bases from V and 2 from J, leaving 18 bases between them. In germline, CDR1 is LGHDT, CDR2 YNNKEL (reference sequence). CDR3 loop: CASSRRTRDVTYEQYF. The CDR3 DNA reads TGTGCCAGCAGCCGGAGGACCCGGGACGTCACCTACGAGCAGTACTTC.

V usage is TRBV7-2 and J usage is TRBJ2-5; 12 bases map to TRBD2. Germline V CDR1 and CDR2: SGHTA, FQGNSA. The ends lost 5 bases at V and 5 bases at J; junction bases unmatched: 12. This CDR3 is built from 17 residues. DNA of the CDR3: TGTGCCAGCAGCCAGGGGCTAGCGGGGGGGCTACTGGAGACCCAGTACTTC. It yields the protein CASSQGLAGGLLETQYF.

As DNA, the CDR3 is TGTGCCAGCAGCTTTAGTCCACCCCATGGCCTTTTGACTGAAGCTTTCTTT. This encodes CASSFSPPHGLLTEAFF. The gene calls are TRBV7-2 and TRBJ1-1; D unclear. Germline values: CDR1 SGHTA, CDR2 FQGNSA. CDR3 size: 17 residues. V gave up 3 bases and J gave up 5 bases, with 22 bases separating them.

The chain combines TRBV7-9 with TRBJ2-5, with TRBD2 identical over 7 bases. J lost 2 bases, V lost 3 bases, and 3 bases had no gene match. Germline values: CDR1 SEHNR, CDR2 FQNEAQ (reference sequence). This CDR3 spans 14 amino acids. Here the CDR3 reads CASSFRGEQETQYF. CDR3 bases: TGTGCCAGCAGCTTTCGGGGGGAGCAAGAGACCCAGTACTTC.

V and J are TRBV28 and TRBJ1-6, with 7 bases identical to TRBD1. Germline loops: CDR1 MDHEN, CDR2 SYDVKM. The CDR3 runs 16 residues. V trimming: 5 bases; J trimming: 3 bases; junction bases outside the gene matches: 7. CDR3 region: CASSLPRQGYNSPLHF. The CDR3 DNA sequence: TGTGCCAGCAGTCTTCCCCGACAGGGCTATAATTCACCCCTCCACTTT.

DNA of the CDR3: TGTGCCAGCACCCCGTTGGGATCTGAAGCTTTCTTT. Translating gives CASTPLGSEAFF. The J gene is TRBJ1-1, the V gene TRBV12-3 or TRBV12-4; no clear D. The CDR3 is 12 amino acids. V shed 7 bases and J shed 6 bases, with 12 bases lying between them.

J is TRBJ1-1 and V is TRBV9, with D unresolved. CDR3 length: 16 residues. V was trimmed by 1 base and J by 1 base, leaving 14 bases between them. Germline lookup yields CDR1 SGDLS and CDR2 YYNGEE. Written as DNA, the CDR3 is TGTGCCAGCAGCGTAAGGGTGGAGGGTCCGAACACTGAAGCTTTCTTT. Translation: CASSVRVEGPNTEAFF.

A remark on this clone: The junction departs from the called germline gene at one end, perhaps through a read error. V and J are TRBV7-3 and TRBJ1-4; possible D gene TRBD1, 6 bases. CDR1 and CDR2 (germline): SGHTA, FQGTGA. The CDR3 is made up of 15 amino acids. CDR3 loop: CASSVTGSPNEKLFF. In nucleotides, the CDR3 is TGTGCCAGCAGCGTAACAGGGTCACCTAATGAAAAACTGTTTTTT. Using reference TRBV7-3 and TRBJ1-4 for the parts outside the CDR3, the full variable domain is GAGVSQTPSNKVTEKGKYVELRCDPISGHTALYWYRQSLGQGPEFLIYFQGTGAADDSGLPNDRFFAVRPEGSVSTLKIQRTERGDSAVYLCASSVTGSPNEKLFFGSGTQLSVL.